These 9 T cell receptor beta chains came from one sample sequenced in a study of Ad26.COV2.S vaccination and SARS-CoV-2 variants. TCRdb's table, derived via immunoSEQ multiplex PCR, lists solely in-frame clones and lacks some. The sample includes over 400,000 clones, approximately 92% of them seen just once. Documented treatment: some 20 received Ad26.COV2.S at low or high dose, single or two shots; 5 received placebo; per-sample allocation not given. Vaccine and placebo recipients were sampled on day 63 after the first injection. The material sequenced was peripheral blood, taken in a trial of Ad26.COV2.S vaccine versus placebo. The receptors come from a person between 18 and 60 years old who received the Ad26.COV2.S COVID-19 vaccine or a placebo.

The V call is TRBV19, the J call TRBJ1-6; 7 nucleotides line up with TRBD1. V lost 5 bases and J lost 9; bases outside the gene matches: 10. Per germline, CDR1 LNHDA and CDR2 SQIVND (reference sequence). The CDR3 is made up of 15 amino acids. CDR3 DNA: TGTGCCAGTAGTCCCCGGGACAGCGGGCGTTCACCCCTCCACTTT. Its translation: CASSPRDSGRSPLHF.

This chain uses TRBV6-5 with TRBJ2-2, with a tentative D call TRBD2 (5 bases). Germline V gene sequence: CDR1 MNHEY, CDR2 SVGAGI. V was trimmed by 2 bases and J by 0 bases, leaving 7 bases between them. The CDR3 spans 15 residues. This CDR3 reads CASSYGSPNTGELFF. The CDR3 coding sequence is TGTGCCAGCAGTTACGGGAGTCCGAACACCGGGGAGCTGTTTTTT.

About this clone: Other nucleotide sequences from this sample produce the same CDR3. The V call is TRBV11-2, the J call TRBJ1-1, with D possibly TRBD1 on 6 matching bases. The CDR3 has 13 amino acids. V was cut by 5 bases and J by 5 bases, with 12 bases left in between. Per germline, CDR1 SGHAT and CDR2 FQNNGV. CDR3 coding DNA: TGTGCCAGCAGCCCAGGGGTAGGGACTGAAGCTTTCTTT. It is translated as CASSPGVGTEAFF.

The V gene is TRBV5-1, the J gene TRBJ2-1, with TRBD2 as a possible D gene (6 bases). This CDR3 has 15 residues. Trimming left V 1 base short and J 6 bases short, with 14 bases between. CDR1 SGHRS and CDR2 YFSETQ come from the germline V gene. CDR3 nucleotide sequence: TGCGCCAGCAGCTTGTTTCGGGGAGGACCCAATGAGCAGTTCTTC. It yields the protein CASSLFRGGPNEQFF.

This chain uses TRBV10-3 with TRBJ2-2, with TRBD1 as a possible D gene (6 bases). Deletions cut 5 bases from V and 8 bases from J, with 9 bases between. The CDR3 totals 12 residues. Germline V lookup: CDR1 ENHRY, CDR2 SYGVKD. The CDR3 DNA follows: TGTGCCATCAGTAGTACAGGGGGGGAGCTGTTTTTT. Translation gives CAISSTGGELFF.

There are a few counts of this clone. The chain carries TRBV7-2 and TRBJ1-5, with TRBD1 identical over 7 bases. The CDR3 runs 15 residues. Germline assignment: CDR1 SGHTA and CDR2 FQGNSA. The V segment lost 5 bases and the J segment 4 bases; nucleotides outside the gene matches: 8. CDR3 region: CASSLNSQGNQPQHF. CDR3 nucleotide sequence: TGTGCCAGCAGCCTCAACTCACAGGGGAATCAGCCCCAGCATTTT.

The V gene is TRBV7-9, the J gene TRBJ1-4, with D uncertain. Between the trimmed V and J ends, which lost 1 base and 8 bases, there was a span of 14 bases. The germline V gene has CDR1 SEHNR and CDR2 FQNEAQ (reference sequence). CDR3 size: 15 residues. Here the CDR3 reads CASSLGEPGGEKLFF. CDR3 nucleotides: TGTGCCAGCAGCTTAGGGGAACCAGGCGGGGAAAAACTGTTTTTT.

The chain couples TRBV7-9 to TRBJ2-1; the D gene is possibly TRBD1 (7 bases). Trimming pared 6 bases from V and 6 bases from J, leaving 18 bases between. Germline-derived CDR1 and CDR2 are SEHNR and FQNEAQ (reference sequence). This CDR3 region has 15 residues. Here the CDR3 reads CASSLGGGGGNEQFF. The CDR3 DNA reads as TGTGCCAGCAGTCTTGGAGGGGGCGGAGGCAATGAGCAGTTCTTC.

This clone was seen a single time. The CDR3 DNA sequence: TGTGCCAGCAGCCAAGCATGGGAGGGAAAAGAGACCCAGTACTTC. It codes for CASSQAWEGKETQYF. J is TRBJ2-5 and V is TRBV3-1 (or the pseudogene TRBV3-2), with 7 bases fitting TRBD2. The germline gives CDR1 LGHDT, CDR2 YNNKEL (reference sequence). With V trimmed by 1 base and J by 3 bases, 5 bases remained unmatched. There are 15 residues in the CDR3.